This is a list of T cell receptor beta chains from one sample in a study of metastatic and nonmetastatic thyroid tumors. TCRdb re-called the PCR reads with MiXCR. The sample carries 40,000 to 55,000 clones, around 17% recorded once. The sequenced sample was blood. Source of these receptors: a female donor with papillary thyroid cancer or a benign thyroid nodule (not recorded which). Some clones in this sample may be carry-over from other donors' samples. Both conserved end residues are part of each CDR3.

v_gene	j_gene	CDR3aa
TRBV10-3	TRBJ2-7	CAIRRNPYEQYF
TRBV12-3/TRBV12-4	TRBJ2-7	CASSHGQYEQYF
TRBV3-1	TRBJ2-3	CASSQEGGSGTDTQYF
TRBV5-1	TRBJ1-4	CASSPGVMGEKLFF
TRBV6-2/TRBV6-3	TRBJ2-7	CASSYPSYEQYF
TRBV6-1	TRBJ1-3	CASSVQVAVSGNTIYF
TRBV30	TRBJ1-3	CAWRRGGSGNTIYF
TRBV28	TRBJ2-5	CASSSRQDPFLAQYF
TRBV5-1	TRBJ1-1	CASKGRLNTEAFF
TRBV7-2	TRBJ2-3	CASSLAPLPRDTQYF
TRBV6-1	TRBJ2-1	CASSGFPPPYNEQFF
TRBV25-1	TRBJ2-3	CASSDLTGLDTQYF
TRBV30	TRBJ2-7	CAWSVRIGGEQYF
TRBV9	TRBJ1-3	CASSVSLEVHSGNTIYF
TRBV10-3	TRBJ2-4	CAIIEAAGGGKNIQYF
TRBV5-1	TRBJ1-1	CASRPQGARTEAFF
TRBV20-1	TRBJ2-5	CSATPAGVETQYF
TRBV7-3	TRBJ2-3	CASSFGRDKTDTQYF
TRBV12-3/TRBV12-4	TRBJ1-3	CASSLEVSDSGNTIYF
TRBV7-8	TRBJ1-2	CASSFGQVGIHGYTF
TRBV20-1	TRBJ1-5	CSARYRDRSNQPQHF
TRBV6-6	TRBJ2-7	CASSYSTGGTYEQYF
TRBV9	TRBJ2-5	CASSRDGQGAETQYF
TRBV28	TRBJ2-7	CASSIGPTYEQYF
TRBV28	TRBJ2-5	CASARGGSSKF
TRBV10-3	TRBJ2-5	CATSGTSAQETQYF
TRBV6-5	TRBJ1-1	CASSYDWAGGTEAFF
TRBV20-1	TRBJ1-1	CSASQGSEAFF
TRBV18	TRBJ2-1	CASSRFSGSYNEQFF
TRBV5-1	TRBJ2-3	CASSLAVAGYADTQYF
TRBV5-1	TRBJ2-3	CASSIAGEGDTQYF
TRBV7-6	TRBJ2-1	CASSEVPGSGKNEQFF
TRBV30	TRBJ2-5	CAWSVLPQETQYF
TRBV11-3	TRBJ2-1	CASSLGGREYNEQFF
TRBV3-1	TRBJ2-5	CASSPTRAGGRETQYF
TRBV5-1	TRBJ2-7	CASSLDRGAEQYF
TRBV24-1	TRBJ2-1	CATSDLGEGISEQFF
TRBV6-1	TRBJ2-3	CASTPRSVDTQYF
TRBV20-1	TRBJ2-7	CSARGTTGVHEQYF
TRBV6-1	TRBJ1-3	CASSSTGAGNTIYF
TRBV18	TRBJ2-5	CASSPPGLQETQYF
TRBV24-1	TRBJ2-3	CASSSGSPDTQYF
TRBV5-1	TRBJ1-3	CASSLVGEPLGNTIYF
TRBV11-3	TRBJ2-7	CASSPSAGAYEQYF
TRBV14	TRBJ1-4	CASSQVGTGGEKLFF
TRBV24-1	TRBJ2-3	CATSDPRHGTDTQYF
TRBV2	TRBJ1-1	CASSQQGQQNTEAFF
TRBV6-1	TRBJ2-7	CVSSTPVDYEQYF
TRBV20-1	TRBJ2-5	CSAPPQETQYF
TRBV6-1	TRBJ2-7	CASSPTDSPPYEQYF
TRBV27	TRBJ2-7	CASSPSSEPYEQYF
TRBV18	TRBJ1-1	CASSPPGQSEAFF
TRBV20-1	TRBJ2-7	CSAREDSSTYEQYF
TRBV25-1	TRBJ2-5	CASSIRGGEETQYF
TRBV11-3	TRBJ2-7	CASSPIAGATYEQYF